A selection of T cell receptor beta chains follows, all from one sample in a study of cytomegalovirus exposure and HLA in healthy donors. The table came from immunoSEQ multiplex PCR; TCRdb's copy has only in-frame clones and leaves some out. The repertoire consists of 150,000 to 200,000 clones, with 78% occurring once and the leading ten covering 2.5% to 3%. The sequenced sample was PBMCs. These receptors were obtained from a female donor in good health and CMV-seronegative. Both conserved end residues are part of each CDR3. A D gene is named only where the DNA matches it firmly. Rows may omit the clone size; those that give it use once, few, many or a size class.

j_call v_call cdr3_length d_call clone_size cdr3_nt cdr3_aa
TRBJ2-7 TRBV7-8 15 TRBD2 - TGTGCCAGCAGCTTAAGGCGGGGGGCCTTATACGAGCAGTACTTC CASSLRRGALYEQYF
TRBJ1-1 TRBV19 14 TRBD1 - TGTGCCAGTAGTACGAACAGGGGGCGGACTGAAGCTTTCTTT CASSTNRGRTEAFF
TRBJ2-7 TRBV11-2 15 - - TGTGCCAGCAGCTTAATGGTGACTAGCTCCTACGAGCAGTACTTC CASSLMVTSSYEQYF
TRBJ2-1 TRBV9 16 TRBD2 - TGTGCCAGCAGCTTAGGTCCGGGACTAGCGGTTAATGAGCAGTTCTTC CASSLGPGLAVNEQFF
TRBJ2-3 TRBV7-3 17 TRBD2 - TGTGCCAGCAGCTCGACTAGCGGGGGGGGGTACGGCGATACGCAGTATTTT CASSSTSGGGYGDTQYF
TRBJ2-7 TRBV6-1 16 TRBD2 - TGTGCCAGCAGTGACCGATCCGGGCGGGAGGGGTACGAGCAGTACTTC CASSDRSGREGYEQYF
TRBJ2-5 TRBV7-8 13 - - TGTGCCAGCAGCTTAGGACAGCAAGAGACCCAGTACTTC CASSLGQQETQYF
TRBJ2-5 TRBV28 16 TRBD2 - TGTGCCAGCAGTTTCGTCCGGCGGGGGGTTCGAGAGACCCAGTACTTC CASSFVRRGVRETQYF
TRBJ1-5 TRBV19 13 - - TGTGCCACCGAGGACAGTTTAAATCAGCCCCAGCATTTT CATEDSLNQPQHF
TRBJ2-7 TRBV11-2 15 TRBD1 - TGTGCCAGCAGCCGACCGGGACAGCTGAGCTACGAGCAGTACTTC CASSRPGQLSYEQYF
TRBJ2-1 TRBV7-7 13 TRBD1 - TGTGCTAGCAGCTTAGAGAGGGGGCGAGAGCAGTTCTTC CASSLERGREQFF
TRBJ2-7 TRBV4-2 16 TRBD2 - TGTGCCAGCAGCCAAGAAGGTACTAGCGGGAGCCACGAGCAGTACTTC CASSQEGTSGSHEQYF
TRBJ1-3 TRBV6-5 14 - - TGTGCCAGCAGAACAGCCTTCTCTGGAAACACCATATATTTT CASRTAFSGNTIYF
TRBJ2-7 TRBV4-2 17 TRBD2 - TGTGCCAGCAGCCAAGATCCTGATAGCGGGGTGTCCTACGAGCAGTACTTC CASSQDPDSGVSYEQYF
TRBJ2-1 TRBV5-4 14 - - TGTGCCAGCAGAATTGGAGGGTTTAATAATGAGCAGTTCTTC CASRIGGFNNEQFF
TRBJ1-5 TRBV7-9 14 TRBD1 once TGTTCCAGCAGCCAGACAGGGTCCAATCAGCCCCAGCATTTT CSSSQTGSNQPQHF
TRBJ2-3 TRBV5-1 15 - few TGCGCCAGCAGCTTACGACAGGATTTGACAGATACGCAGTATTTT CASSLRQDLTDTQYF
TRBJ2-7 TRBV10-3 13 - - TGTGCCATCAGGACGACAGGGGAGGGGGAGCAGTACTTC CAIRTTGEGEQYF
TRBJ2-7 TRBV5-1 12 - - TGCGCCAGCGCGGGGCCTAGCCACGAGCAGTACTTC CASAGPSHEQYF
TRBJ2-2 TRBV5-1 15 - - TGCGCCAGCAGCCTAGTAGTCCCGGACACCGGGGAGCTGTTTTTT CASSLVVPDTGELFF
TRBJ1-1 TRBV7-9 13 - - TGTGCCAGCAGCCCTCGAGGGAACACTGAAGCTTTCTTT CASSPRGNTEAFF
TRBJ2-2 TRBV19 19 TRBD2 - TGTGCCAGTAGTAGGAGGCTAGCGGGAGGAGGGACGAACACCGGGGAGCTGTTTTTT CASSRRLAGGGTNTGELFF
TRBJ2-3 TRBV19 14 - - TGTGCCAGTAGTAAGACGGGTGGCACAGATACGCAGTATTTT CASSKTGGTDTQYF
TRBJ2-7 TRBV7-9 16 - - TGTGCCAGCAGCTTAGCGGGAGCGGGTAGGGTTCTCGAGCAGTACTTC CASSLAGAGRVLEQYF
TRBJ2-1 TRBV4-3 13 - - TGCGCCAGCAGCCAAGATATCCTATATGAGCAGTTCTTC CASSQDILYEQFF
TRBJ2-3 TRBV11-2 17 - once TGTGCCAGCAGCCAACTCTACCGGGGGTTTCGCACAGATACGCAGTATTTT CASSQLYRGFRTDTQYF
TRBJ2-5 TRBV6-5 15 TRBD2 - TGTGCCAGCAGTTACTCTGGGACTAGTCAAGAGACCCAGTACTTC CASSYSGTSQETQYF